This T cell receptor (beta chain) was identified during a study of tumor-infiltrating lymphocytes in oesophageal squamous cell carcinoma. This clonotype has ten or more counts. TCRdb processed the PCR reads anew with MiXCR; each CDR3 protein has one entry. The table includes 24,000 or so distinct CDR3 sequences, more than 35% detected once. The CDR3 sequence is 14 residues long. The J segment lost 0 bases and the V segment lost 5 bases, leaving 1 base of the junction unmatched. Germline V CDR1 and CDR2: SGHTA, FQGNSA. The specimen sequenced was esophageal tumor tissue. This sequence was found in a male donor with esophageal squamous cell carcinoma. This chain joins TRBV7-2 and TRBJ2-1; 7 bases agree with TRBD1. CDR3 region: CASSRDSSYNEQFF. CDR3 sequence (DNA): TGTGCCAGCAGCCGGGACAGCTCCTACAATGAGCAGTTCTTC. The variable domain in full, with the rest retrieved from reference TRBV7-2 and TRBJ2-1, is GAGVSQSPSNKVTEKGKDVELRCDPISGHTALYWYRQSLGQGLEFLIYFQGNSAPDKSGLPSDRFSAERTGGSVSTLTIQRTQQEDSAVYLCASSRDSSYNEQFFGPGTRLTVL.